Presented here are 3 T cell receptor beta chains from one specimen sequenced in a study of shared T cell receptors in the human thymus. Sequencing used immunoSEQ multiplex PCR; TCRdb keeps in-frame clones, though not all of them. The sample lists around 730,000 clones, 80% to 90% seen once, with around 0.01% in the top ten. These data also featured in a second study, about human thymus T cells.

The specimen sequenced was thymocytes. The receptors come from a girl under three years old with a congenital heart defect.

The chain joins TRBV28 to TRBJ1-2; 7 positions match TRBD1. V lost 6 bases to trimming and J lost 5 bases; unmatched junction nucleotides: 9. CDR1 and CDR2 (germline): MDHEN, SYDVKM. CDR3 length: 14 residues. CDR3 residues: CASSPTGADYGYTF. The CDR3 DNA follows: TGTGCCAGCAGCCCCACAGGGGCCGATTATGGCTACACCTTC.

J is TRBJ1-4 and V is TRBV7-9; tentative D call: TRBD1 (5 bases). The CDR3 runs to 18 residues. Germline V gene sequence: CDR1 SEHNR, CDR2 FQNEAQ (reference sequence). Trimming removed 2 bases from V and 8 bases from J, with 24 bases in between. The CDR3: CASSLSPFDSAGGEKLFF. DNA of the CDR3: TGTGCCAGCAGCTTAAGCCCCTTCGACAGCGCTGGGGGGGAAAAACTGTTTTTT.

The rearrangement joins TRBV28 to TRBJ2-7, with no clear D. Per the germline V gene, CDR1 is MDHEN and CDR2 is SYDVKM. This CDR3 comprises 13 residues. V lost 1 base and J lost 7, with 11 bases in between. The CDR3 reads CASSLLPVEEQYF. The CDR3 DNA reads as TGTGCCAGCAGTTTATTGCCGGTTGAAGAGCAGTACTTC.